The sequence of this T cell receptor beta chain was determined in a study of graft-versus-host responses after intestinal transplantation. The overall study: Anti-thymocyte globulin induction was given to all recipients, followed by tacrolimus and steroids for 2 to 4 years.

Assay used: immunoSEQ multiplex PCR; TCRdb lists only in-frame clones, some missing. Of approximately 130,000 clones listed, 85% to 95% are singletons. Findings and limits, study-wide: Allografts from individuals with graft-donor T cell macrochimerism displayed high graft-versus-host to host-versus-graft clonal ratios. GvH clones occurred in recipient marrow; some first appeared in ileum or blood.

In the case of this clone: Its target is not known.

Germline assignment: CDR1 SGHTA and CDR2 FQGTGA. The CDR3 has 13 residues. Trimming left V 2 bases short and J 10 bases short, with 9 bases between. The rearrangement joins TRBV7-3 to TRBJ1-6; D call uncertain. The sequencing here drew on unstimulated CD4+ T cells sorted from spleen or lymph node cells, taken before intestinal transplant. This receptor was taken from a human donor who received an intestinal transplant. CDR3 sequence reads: CASSLSTGSPLHF. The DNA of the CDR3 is TGTGCCAGCAGCTTATCGACGGGATCACCCCTCCACTTT.